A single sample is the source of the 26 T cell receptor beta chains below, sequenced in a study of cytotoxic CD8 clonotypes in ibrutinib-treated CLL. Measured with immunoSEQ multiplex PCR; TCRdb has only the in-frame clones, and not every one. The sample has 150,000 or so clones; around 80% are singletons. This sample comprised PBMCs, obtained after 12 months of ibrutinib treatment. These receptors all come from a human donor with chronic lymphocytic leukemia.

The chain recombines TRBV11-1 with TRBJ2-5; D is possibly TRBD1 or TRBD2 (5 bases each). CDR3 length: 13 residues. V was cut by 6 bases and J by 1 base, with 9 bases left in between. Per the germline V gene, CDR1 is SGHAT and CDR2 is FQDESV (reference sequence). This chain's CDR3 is CASRRGAQETQYF. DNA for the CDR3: TGTGCCAGCAGGAGAGGGGCCCAAGAGACCCAGTACTTC.

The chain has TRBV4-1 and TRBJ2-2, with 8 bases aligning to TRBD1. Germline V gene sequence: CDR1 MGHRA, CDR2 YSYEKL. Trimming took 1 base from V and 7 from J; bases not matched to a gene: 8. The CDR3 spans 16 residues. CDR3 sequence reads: CASSQGGRGRIGELFF. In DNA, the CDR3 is TGCGCCAGCAGCCAAGGAGGCAGGGGGCGAATCGGGGAGCTGTTTTTT.

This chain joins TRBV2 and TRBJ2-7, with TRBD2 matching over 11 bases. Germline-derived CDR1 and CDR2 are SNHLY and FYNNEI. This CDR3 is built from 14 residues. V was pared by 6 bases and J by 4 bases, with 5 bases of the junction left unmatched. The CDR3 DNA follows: TGTGCCAGCAGCGACGGGACTAGCGGTTACGAGCAGTACTTC. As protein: CASSDGTSGYEQYF.

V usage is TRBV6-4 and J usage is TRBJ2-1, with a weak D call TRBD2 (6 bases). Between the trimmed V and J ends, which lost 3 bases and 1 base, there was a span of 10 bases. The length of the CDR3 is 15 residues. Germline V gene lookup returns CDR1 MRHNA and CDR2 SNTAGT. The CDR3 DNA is TGTGCCAGCAGTGAGTTAGCGGTTTCCTACAATGAGCAGTTCTTC. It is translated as CASSELAVSYNEQFF.

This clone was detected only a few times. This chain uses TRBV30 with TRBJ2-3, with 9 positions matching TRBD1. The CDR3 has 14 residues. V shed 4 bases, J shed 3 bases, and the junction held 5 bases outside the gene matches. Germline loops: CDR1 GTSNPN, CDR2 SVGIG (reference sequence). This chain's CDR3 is CAWKQGAATDTQYF. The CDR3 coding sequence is TGTGCCTGGAAACAGGGGGCGGCAACAGATACGCAGTATTTT.

The CDR3 DNA follows: TGTGCCAGCAGCCCTCGACCATCCACCTACGAGCAGTACTTC. Its translation is CASSPRPSTYEQYF. The chain recombines TRBV9 with TRBJ2-7, with D hard to call. V lost 4 bases to trimming and J lost 2 bases, with 13 bases between them. The CDR3 consists of 14 residues. Per germline, CDR1 SGDLS and CDR2 YYNGEE.

The CDR3 sequence: CSVEEADGSYEQYF. CDR3 nucleotides: TGCAGCGTTGAAGAGGCCGACGGTTCCTACGAGCAGTACTTC. The chain joins TRBV29-1 to TRBJ2-7; D gene ambiguous. The CDR3 extends over 14 amino acids. The germline V and J ends were trimmed by 0 bases and 1 base, with 10 bases remaining between them. Germline V gene data show CDR1 as SQVTM and CDR2 as ANQGSEA.

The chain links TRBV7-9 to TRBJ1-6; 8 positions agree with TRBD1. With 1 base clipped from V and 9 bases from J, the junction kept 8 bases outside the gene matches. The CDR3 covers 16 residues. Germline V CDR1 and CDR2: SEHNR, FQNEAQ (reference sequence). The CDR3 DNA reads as TGTGCCAGCAGCTTAGTCCCCGGACAGGGTTCTTCACCCCTCCACTTT. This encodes CASSLVPGQGSSPLHF.

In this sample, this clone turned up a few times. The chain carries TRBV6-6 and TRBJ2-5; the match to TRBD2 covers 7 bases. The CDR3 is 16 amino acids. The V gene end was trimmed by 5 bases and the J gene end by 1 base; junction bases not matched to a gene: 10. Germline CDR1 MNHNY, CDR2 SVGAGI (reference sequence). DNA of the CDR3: TGTGCCAGCAGTAGAATTTGGGGGGAGGGCCAAGAGACCCAGTACTTC. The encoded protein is CASSRIWGEGQETQYF.

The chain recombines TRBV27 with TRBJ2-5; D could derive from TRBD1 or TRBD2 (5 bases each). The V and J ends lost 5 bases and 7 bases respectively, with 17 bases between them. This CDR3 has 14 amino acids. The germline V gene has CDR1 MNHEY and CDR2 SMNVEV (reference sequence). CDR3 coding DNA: TGTGCCAGCAGTCTGAGGGGTGGAACTGCGACCCAGTACTTC. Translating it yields CASSLRGGTATQYF.

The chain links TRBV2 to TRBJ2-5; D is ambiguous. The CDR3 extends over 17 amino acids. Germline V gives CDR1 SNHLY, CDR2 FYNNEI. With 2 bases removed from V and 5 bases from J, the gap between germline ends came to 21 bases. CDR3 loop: CASSEIGRWGADETQYF. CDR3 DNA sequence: TGTGCCAGCAGTGAAATAGGGCGGTGGGGTGCCGATGAGACCCAGTACTTC.

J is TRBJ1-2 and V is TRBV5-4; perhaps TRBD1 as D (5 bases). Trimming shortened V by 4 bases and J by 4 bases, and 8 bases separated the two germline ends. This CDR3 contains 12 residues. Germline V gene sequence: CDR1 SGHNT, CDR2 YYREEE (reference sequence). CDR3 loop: CASSRGGYGYTF. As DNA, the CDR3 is TGTGCCAGCAGCAGGGGCGGCTATGGCTACACCTTC.

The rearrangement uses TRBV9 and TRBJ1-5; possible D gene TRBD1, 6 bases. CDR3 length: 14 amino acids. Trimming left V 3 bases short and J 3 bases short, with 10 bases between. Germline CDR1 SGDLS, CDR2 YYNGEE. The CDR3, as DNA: TGTGCCAGCAGCGACGGACAGTTCAATCAGCCCCAGCATTTT. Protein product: CASSDGQFNQPQHF.

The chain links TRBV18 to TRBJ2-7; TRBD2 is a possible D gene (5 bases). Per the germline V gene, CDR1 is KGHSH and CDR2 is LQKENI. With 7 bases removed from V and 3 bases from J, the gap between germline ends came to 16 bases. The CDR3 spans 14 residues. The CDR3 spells CASFKDGVFYEQYF. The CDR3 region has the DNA TGTGCCAGCTTTAAAGACGGGGTTTTCTACGAGCAGTACTTC.

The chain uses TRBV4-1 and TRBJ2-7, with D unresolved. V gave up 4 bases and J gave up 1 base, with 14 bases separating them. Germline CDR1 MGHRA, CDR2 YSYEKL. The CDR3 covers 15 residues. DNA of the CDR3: TGCGCCAGCAGCCCCAACCGCCTTTCTTCCTACGAGCAGTACTTC. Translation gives CASSPNRLSSYEQYF.

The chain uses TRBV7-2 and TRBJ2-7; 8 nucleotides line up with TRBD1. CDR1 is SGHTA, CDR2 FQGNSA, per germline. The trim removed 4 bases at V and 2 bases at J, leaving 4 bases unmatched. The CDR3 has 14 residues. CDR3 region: CASSSKTGAYEQYF. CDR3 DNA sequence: TGTGCCAGCAGCTCAAAGACAGGGGCCTACGAGCAGTACTTC.

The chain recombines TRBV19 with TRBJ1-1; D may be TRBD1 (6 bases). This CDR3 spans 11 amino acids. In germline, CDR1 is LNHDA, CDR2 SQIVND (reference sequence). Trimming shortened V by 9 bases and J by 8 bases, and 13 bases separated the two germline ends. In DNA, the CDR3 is TGTGCCAGCACCGACAGGACCGAAGCTTTCTTT. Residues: CASTDRTEAFF. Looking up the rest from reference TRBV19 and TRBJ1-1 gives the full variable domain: DGGITQSPKYLFRKEGQNVTLSCEQNLNHDAMYWYRQDPGQGLRLIYYSQIVNDFQKGDIAEGYSVSREKKESFPLTVTSAQKNPTAFYLCASTDRTEAFFGQGTRLTVV.

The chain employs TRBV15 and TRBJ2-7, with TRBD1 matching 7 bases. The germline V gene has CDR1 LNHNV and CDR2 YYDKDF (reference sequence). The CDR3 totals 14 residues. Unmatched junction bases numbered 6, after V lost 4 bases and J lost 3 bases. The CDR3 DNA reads TGTGCCACCAGCAAAAGGACAGGCCACTACGAGCAGTACTTC. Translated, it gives CATSKRTGHYEQYF.

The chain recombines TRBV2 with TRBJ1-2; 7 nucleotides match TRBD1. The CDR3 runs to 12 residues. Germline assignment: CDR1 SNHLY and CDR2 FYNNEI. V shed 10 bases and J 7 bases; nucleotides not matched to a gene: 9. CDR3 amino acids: CANRDRTFGYTF. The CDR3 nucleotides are TGTGCCAACCGGGACAGAACTTTTGGCTACACCTTC.

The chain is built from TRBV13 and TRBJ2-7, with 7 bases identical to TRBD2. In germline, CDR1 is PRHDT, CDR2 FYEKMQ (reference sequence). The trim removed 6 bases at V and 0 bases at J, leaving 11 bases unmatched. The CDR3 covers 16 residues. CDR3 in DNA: TGTGCCAGCAGAAAAAGCTGGGGGACTATCTCCTACGAGCAGTACTTC. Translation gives CASRKSWGTISYEQYF. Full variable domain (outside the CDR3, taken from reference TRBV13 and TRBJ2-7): AAGVIQSPRHLIKEKRETATLKCYPIPRHDTVYWYQQGPGQDPQFLISFYEKMQSDKGSIPDRFSAQQFSDYHSELNMSSLELGDSALYFCASRKSWGTISYEQYFGPGTRLTVT.

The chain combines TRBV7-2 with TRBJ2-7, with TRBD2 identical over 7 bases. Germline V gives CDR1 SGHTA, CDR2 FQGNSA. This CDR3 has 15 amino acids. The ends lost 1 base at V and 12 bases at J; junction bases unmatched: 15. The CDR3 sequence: CASSLVSGTSVPWYF. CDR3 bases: TGTGCCAGCAGCTTAGTTTCAGGAACTAGCGTCCCGTGGTACTTC.

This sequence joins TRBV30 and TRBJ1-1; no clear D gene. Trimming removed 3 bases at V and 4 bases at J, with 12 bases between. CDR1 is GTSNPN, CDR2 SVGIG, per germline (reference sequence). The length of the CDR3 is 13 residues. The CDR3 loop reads CAWRSPGSTEAFF. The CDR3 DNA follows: TGTGCCTGGAGGAGTCCCGGAAGCACTGAAGCTTTCTTT.

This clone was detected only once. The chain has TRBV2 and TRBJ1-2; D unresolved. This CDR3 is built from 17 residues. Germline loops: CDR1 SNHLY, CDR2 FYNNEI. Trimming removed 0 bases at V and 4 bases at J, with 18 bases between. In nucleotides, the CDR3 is TGTGCCAGCAGTGAAGCGCGTCCGATTCGTCGGGGCTATGGCTACACCTTC. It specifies CASSEARPIRRGYGYTF.

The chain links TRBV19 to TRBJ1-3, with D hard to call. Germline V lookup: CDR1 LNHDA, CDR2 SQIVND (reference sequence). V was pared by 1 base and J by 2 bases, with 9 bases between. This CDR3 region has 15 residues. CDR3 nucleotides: TGTGCCAGTAGTATAGTCTGGGTCCCTGGAAACACCATATATTTT. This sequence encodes CASSIVWVPGNTIYF.

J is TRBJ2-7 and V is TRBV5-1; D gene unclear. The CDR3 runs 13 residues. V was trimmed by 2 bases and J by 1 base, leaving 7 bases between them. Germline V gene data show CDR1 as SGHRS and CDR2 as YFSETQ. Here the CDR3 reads CASSFSRSYEQYF. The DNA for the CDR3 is TGCGCCAGCAGCTTCTCCAGGTCCTACGAGCAGTACTTC.

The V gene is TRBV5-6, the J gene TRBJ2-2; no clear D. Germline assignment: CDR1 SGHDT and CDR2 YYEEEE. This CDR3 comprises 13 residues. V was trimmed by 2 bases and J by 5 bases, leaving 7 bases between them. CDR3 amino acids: CASSFYGTGELFF. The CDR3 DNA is TGTGCCAGCAGCTTCTATGGGACCGGGGAGCTGTTTTTT.